The clone carrying this T cell receptor (beta chain) was counted a single time. Its target is not known. This sample was taken from a study of CD8+ T cells in alopecia areata. In the study overall: Tofacitinib administration to treated patients was oral, at 5 to 10 mg twice daily. Tofacitinib lasted 6 to 18 months, then 6 months off drug. Overall study findings and caveats: Researchers reported that TCR sharing among patients proved less clear than in mice, possibly HLA-linked.

Once RNA had been extracted, it was reverse transcribed into cDNA to act as the sequencing template. Sequencing used immunoSEQ multiplex PCR; TCRdb keeps in-frame clones, though not all of them. The repertoire consists of 95,000 to 100,000 clones, with 50% to 75% occurring once and the leading ten covering roughly a sixth. The sample's treatment: oral pan-JAK inhibitor, 5-10 mg twice daily. Per the germline V gene, CDR1 is MNHEY and CDR2 is SMNVEV (reference sequence). Deletions cut 5 bases from V and 8 bases from J, with 10 bases between. The CDR3 has 12 amino acids. The V gene is TRBV27, the J gene TRBJ1-5; D is possibly TRBD1 (6 bases). This clonotype was sampled from a human donor with alopecia areata. This material consisted of CD8+ T cells sorted from blood, taken at week 4, from a patient treated with tofacitinib. The chain's CDR3 is CASSEGGKPQHF. DNA of the CDR3: TGTGCCAGCAGTGAAGGGGGGAAGCCCCAGCATTTT.